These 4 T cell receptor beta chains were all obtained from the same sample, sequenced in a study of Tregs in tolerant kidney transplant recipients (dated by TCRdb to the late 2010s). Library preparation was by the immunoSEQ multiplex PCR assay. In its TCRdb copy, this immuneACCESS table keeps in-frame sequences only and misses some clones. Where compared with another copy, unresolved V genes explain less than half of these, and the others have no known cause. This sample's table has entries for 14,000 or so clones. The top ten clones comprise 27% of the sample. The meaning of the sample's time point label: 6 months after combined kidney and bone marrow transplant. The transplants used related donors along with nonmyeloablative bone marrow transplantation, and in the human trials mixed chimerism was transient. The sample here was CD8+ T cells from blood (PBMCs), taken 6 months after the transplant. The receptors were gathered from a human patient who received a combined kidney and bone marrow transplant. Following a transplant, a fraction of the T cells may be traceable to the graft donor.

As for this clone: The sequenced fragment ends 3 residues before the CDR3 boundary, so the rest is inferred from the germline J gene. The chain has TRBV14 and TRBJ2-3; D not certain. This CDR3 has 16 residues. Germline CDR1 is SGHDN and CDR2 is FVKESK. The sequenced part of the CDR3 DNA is TGTGCCAGCAGCCAAGAAGCGCGCCGCAAGGCCCCTCCG. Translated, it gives CASSQEARRKAPP. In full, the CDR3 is CASSQEARRKAPPQYF.

The covered CDR3 bases are TGTGCCATCAGTTACTCGGGGGGCGTAGGC. Translating it yields CAISYSGGVG. The whole CDR3 region reads CAISYSGGVGYTF. J is TRBJ1-2 and V is TRBV10-3; D perhaps matches TRBD1 (6 bases). The read gets to within 3 residues of the CDR3 end, and the germline J gene fills in the rest. CDR1 is ENHRY and CDR2 is SYGVKD in the germline V gene. The length of the CDR3 is 13 residues.

The CDR3 reads CSARDKGPLGPYGYTF. The part of the CDR3 DNA that was read is TGCAGTGCTAGAGATAAGGGCCCACTCGGCCCCTATGGC. The chain combines TRBV20-1 with TRBJ1-2; the D is unclear. The read terminates 3 residues ahead of where the CDR3 ends, so the germline J gene completes it. The CDR3 loop spans 16 amino acids. Germline CDR1 DFQATT, CDR2 SNEGSKA (reference sequence). The V and J ends lost 0 bases and 4 bases respectively, with 18 bases between them.

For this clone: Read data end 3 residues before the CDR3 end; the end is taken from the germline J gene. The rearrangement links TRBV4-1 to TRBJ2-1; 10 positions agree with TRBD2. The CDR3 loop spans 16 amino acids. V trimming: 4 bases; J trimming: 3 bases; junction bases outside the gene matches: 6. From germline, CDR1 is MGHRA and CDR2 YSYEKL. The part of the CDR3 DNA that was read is TGCGCCAGCAGCCGCCAGACTAGCGGGTTCTACAATGAG. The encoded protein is CASSRQTSGFYNE. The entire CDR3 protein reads CASSRQTSGFYNEQFF.